The 10 T cell receptor beta chains below were found in one sample sequenced in a study of identical twins. TCRdb reprocessed the 5' RACE reads via MiXCR and lists one record per CDR3 protein. The sample contains more than 650,000 distinct CDR3 sequences, around 6% of which appear only once. The sequenced sample was naive T cells sorted from blood. The receptor set was obtained from a man younger than 30 in good health.

This clonotype came up many times. The rearrangement uses TRBV6-1 and TRBJ1-3; a possible D gene is TRBD1 (5 bases). The germline CDR1 and CDR2 sequences are MNHNS and SASEGT. There are 19 residues in the CDR3. Deletions cut 6 bases from V and 0 bases from J, with 24 bases between. The CDR3 loop is CASSPGPFFTSSSGNTIYF. The DNA for the CDR3 is TGTGCCAGCAGCCCGGGACCATTTTTTACCTCTTCCTCTGGAAACACCATATATTTT.

This clonotype was counted many times. The V gene is TRBV24-1, the J gene TRBJ2-1, with a weak D call TRBD2 (6 bases). The germline V gene has CDR1 KGHDR and CDR2 SFDVKD. V lost 4 bases and J 0 bases, leaving 12 bases between the germline ends. The CDR3 runs 16 residues. The chain's CDR3 is CATSDQTSSSYNEQFF. In nucleotides, the CDR3 is TGTGCCACCAGTGACCAGACTAGTAGCTCCTACAATGAGCAGTTCTTC.

This clonotype was picked up a small number of times. The chain links TRBV3-1 to TRBJ2-7, with D maybe TRBD2 (6 bases). CDR3 size: 14 residues. Looked up from germline, CDR1 is LGHDT and CDR2 is YNNKEL (reference sequence). The V gene lost 8 bases and the J gene lost 2 bases, with 16 bases spanning the gap. The DNA for the CDR3 is TGTGCCAGCTCTCCTCGGGGGAACACCTACGAGCAGTACTTC. It yields the protein CASSPRGNTYEQYF.

This clonotype was seen ten or more times. This chain joins TRBV11-2 and TRBJ2-2; D gene uncertain. The CDR3 loop spans 15 amino acids. Per the germline V gene, CDR1 is SGHAT and CDR2 is FQNNGV. V lost 1 base, J lost 4 bases, and 10 bases lay in between. CDR3 bases: TGTGCCAGCAGCTTAGTCCGGTCGTCCACCGGGGAGCTGTTTTTT. This gives the protein CASSLVRSSTGELFF.

This clonotype was picked up a small number of times. The V call is TRBV11-1, the J call TRBJ2-2; 14 bases agree with TRBD2. The germline V gene has CDR1 SGHAT and CDR2 FQDESV (reference sequence). V was clipped by 6 bases and J by 6 bases; unmatched bases: 15. This CDR3 spans 19 amino acids. The CDR3: CASSKTPRLAGGLAGELFF. CDR3 sequence (DNA): TGTGCCAGCAGTAAAACTCCGCGACTAGCGGGAGGGCTCGCCGGGGAGCTGTTTTTT.

This clonotype has a count of ten or more. The chain combines TRBV5-1 with TRBJ2-5; D is perhaps TRBD2 (6 bases). Looked up from germline, CDR1 is SGHRS and CDR2 is YFSETQ. The CDR3 extends over 13 amino acids. Between the trimmed V and J ends, which lost 6 bases and 2 bases, there was a span of 11 bases. CDR3 loop: CASTRDLQETQYF. The DNA for the CDR3 is TGCGCCAGCACTCGGGACTTGCAAGAGACCCAGTACTTC.

This clonotype has ten or more counts. The chain employs TRBV6-5 and TRBJ1-4; D possibly corresponds to TRBD1 (5 bases). In germline, CDR1 is MNHEY, CDR2 SVGAGI. The CDR3 has 15 residues. Trimming stripped 0 bases from V and 8 bases from J, with 13 bases between. The CDR3, as DNA: TGTGCCAGCAGTTACTCGAGAGGGGCCCGGGAAAAACTGTTTTTT. It is translated as CASSYSRGAREKLFF.

The rearrangement links TRBV12-5 to TRBJ2-4; 7 positions agree with TRBD2. The CDR3 is made up of 16 amino acids. V trimming: 0 bases; J trimming: 6 bases; junction bases outside the gene matches: 8. CDR1 and CDR2 (germline): LGHNT, FRNRAP. CDR3 DNA: TGTGCTAGTGGTTTGGTAGTAGGCACGGGGGGAAACATTCAGTACTTC. The encoded protein is CASGLVVGTGGNIQYF.

This clonotype was detected a few times. V gene TRBV4-1 combines with J gene TRBJ2-5; the match to TRBD2 covers 7 bases. The CDR3 contains 16 residues. Germline values: CDR1 MGHRA, CDR2 YSYEKL. V gave up 4 bases and J gave up 5 bases; unmatched junction bases: 13. The CDR3 DNA is TGCGCCAGCAGCCGAGGACCGGGACGGGGAGGGGAGACCCAGTACTTC. This encodes CASSRGPGRGGETQYF.

J is TRBJ1-1 and V is TRBV7-8; D is possibly TRBD1 (6 bases). V dropped 8 bases and J dropped 2 bases, with 12 bases sitting between them. The CDR3 spans 13 residues. CDR1 and CDR2 from the germline V gene are SGHVS and FQNEAQ. The CDR3 DNA reads TGTGCCAGCTGTCGGGACATCAACACTGAAGCTTTCTTT. It yields the protein CASCRDINTEAFF.